The rows below give T cell receptor beta chains drawn from one sample of a study of T cells in Graves' hyperthyroidism and ophthalmopathy. TCRdb reprocessed the multiplex PCR reads via MiXCR and lists one record per CDR3 protein. The data hold a few hundred thousand distinct CDR3 sequences, with 15% to 19% observed a single time. Input material: blood. The origin of the receptors is a young woman with Graves' hyperthyroidism. CDR3s include the opening cysteine and the closing phenylalanine or tryptophan. A D gene is named only where the DNA matches it firmly. Size is stated for part of the rows, as once, few or many counts, or as a class when the clone is expanded.

j_call	clone_size	d_call	v_call	cdr3_nt	cdr3_aa
TRBJ2-3	many	NA	TRBV20-1	TGCAGTGCAGACGGGGGAAGCATCCTCACAGATACGCAGTATTTT	CSADGGSILTDTQYF
TRBJ2-2	NA	TRBD2	TRBV29-1	TGCAGCGTTAGGCTAGCGGGAGACAACGGGGAGCTGTTTTTT	CSVRLAGDNGELFF
TRBJ2-6	many	NA	TRBV12-3/TRBV12-4	TGTGCCAGCAGTTTCGGTTATTCTGGGGCCAACGTCCTGACTTTC	CASSFGYSGANVLTF
TRBJ2-3	many	TRBD2	TRBV20-1	TGCAGTGCTCTAGGACTAGCGGGAGGCTCAGATACGCAGTATTTT	CSALGLAGGSDTQYF
TRBJ2-7	many	NA	TRBV6-1	TGTGCCACCAGGGAGGTCTACGAGCAGTACTTC	CATREVYEQYF
TRBJ2-5	many	NA	TRBV18	TGTGCCAGCTCACCACCCGCTAGCTCAAAAGAGACCCAGTACTTC	CASSPPASSKETQYF
TRBJ2-1	many	TRBD2	TRBV6-1	TGTGCCAGCAGTGAAGGCCCCGCTAGCGGGAGGCACAATGAGCAGTTCTTC	CASSEGPASGRHNEQFF
TRBJ2-7	few	TRBD1	TRBV9	TGTGCCAGCAGCCCCGGGACAGGGAGCGCCTACGAGCAGTACTTC	CASSPGTGSAYEQYF
TRBJ1-3	many	NA	TRBV3-1	TGTGCCAGCAGCCAAGGCGCGGAGTCTGGAAACACCATATATTTT	CASSQGAESGNTIYF
TRBJ2-3	NA	TRBD2	TRBV9	TGTGCCAGCAGCAGAGTGAGTAGCGGGAGTTTAAGGACAGATACGCAGTATTTT	CASSRVSSGSLRTDTQYF
TRBJ2-7	many	TRBD2	TRBV7-2	TGTGCCAGCAGCCCGCGGACTAGCGGGAACGAGCAGTACTTC	CASSPRTSGNEQYF
TRBJ2-2	few	TRBD2	TRBV12-3/TRBV12-4	TGTGCCAGCAGGGAGACTAGCGGCTCCGGGGAGCTGTTTTTT	CASRETSGSGELFF
TRBJ2-7	many	NA	TRBV12-3/TRBV12-4	TGTGCCAGCGGCCTAACGACAGCCTCCTACGAGCAGTACTTC	CASGLTTASYEQYF
TRBJ2-1	few	TRBD2	TRBV7-6	TGTGCCAGCAGCCGGGTGGGGGAGGGCCCTTACAATGAGCAGTTCTTC	CASSRVGEGPYNEQFF
TRBJ2-7	NA	TRBD2	TRBV4-1	TGCGCCAGCAGCCAAGATAGGGCTAGCGGGTACAAGCAGTACTTC	CASSQDRASGYKQYF
TRBJ1-2	NA	TRBD1	TRBV29-1	TGCAGCGTTGGCCCCACCGGGACAGGGGGAGTCGCTAACTATGGCTACACCTTC	CSVGPTGTGGVANYGYTF
TRBJ2-7	many	TRBD2	TRBV18	TGTGCCAGCTCACCACAGCGGGAGGTATACGAGCAGTACTTC	CASSPQREVYEQYF
TRBJ2-2	many	NA	TRBV7-9	TGTGCCAGCAGCAGACCGCGAATGAACACCGGGGAGCTGTTTTTT	CASSRPRMNTGELFF
TRBJ2-1	few	NA	TRBV5-5	TGTGCCAGCAGCTTAACATGGTTAAATGAGCAGTTCTTC	CASSLTWLNEQFF
TRBJ2-3	few	TRBD2	TRBV27	TGTGCCAGCAGCTTCAGAGCGGGAGGTCACACAGATACGCAGTATTTT	CASSFRAGGHTDTQYF
TRBJ2-1	NA	TRBD2	TRBV5-6	TGTGCCAGCCGTCTAGCGGGATTCTCTGAGCAGTTCTTC	CASRLAGFSEQFF
TRBJ2-1	many	NA	TRBV28	TGTGCCAGCAGTTCTAACAGGGAATCCTACAATGAGCAGTTCTTC	CASSSNRESYNEQFF
TRBJ2-1	NA	TRBD2	TRBV19	TGTGCCAGTAGTATCTCGGCGGGAGCCCACAATGAGCAGTTCTTC	CASSISAGAHNEQFF
TRBJ1-1	many	NA	TRBV3-1	TGTGCCAGCAGCCAAGGGGTTATGAATCTACGGAACACTGAAGCTTTCTTT	CASSQGVMNLRNTEAFF
TRBJ2-3	few	TRBD2	TRBV9	TGTGCCAGCAGCGAAACTAGCGGGAGCGGTACGCAGTATTTT	CASSETSGSGTQYF
TRBJ2-3	few	TRBD2	TRBV6-5	TGTGCCAGCAGTTACGCCAGGGGACTAGCGGGAGTCCCTGATACGCAGTATTTT	CASSYARGLAGVPDTQYF
TRBJ2-2	NA	TRBD2	TRBV4-2	TGTGCCAGCAACCCTAGCGGGAGGCGCACCGGGGAGCTGTTTTTT	CASNPSGRRTGELFF
TRBJ2-1	NA	TRBD1	TRBV4-2	TGTGCCAGCACCCAAGGGGTTGGGGACAGGGGCTACAATGAGCAGTTCTTC	CASTQGVGDRGYNEQFF
TRBJ1-5	NA	NA	TRBV19	TGTGCCAGTACCCCCGAAGGTACGAGTTATAGCAATCAGCCCCAGCATTTT	CASTPEGTSYSNQPQHF
TRBJ2-1	few	TRBD1	TRBV5-6	TGTGCCAGTAGTACGCACCCGACAGGGGCCGGGCCCAGCAATGAGCAGTTCTTC	CASSTHPTGAGPSNEQFF
TRBJ2-7	NA	NA	TRBV20-1	TGCAGTGCTAGCGATCTCCAGGGGTTCACCTACGAGCAGTACTTC	CSASDLQGFTYEQYF
TRBJ1-2	NA	NA	TRBV6-1	TGTGCCAGCAGTCGAGGGGTTACTGGGGGCTATGGCTACACCTTC	CASSRGVTGGYGYTF
TRBJ1-1	many	NA	TRBV20-1	TGCAGTGCTAGAGGGGGGCGGCCTGAAGCTTTCTTT	CSARGGRPEAFF
TRBJ1-1	few	NA	TRBV29-1	TGCAGCTCCCACCCAGCAGGTTACACTGAAGCTTTCTTT	CSSHPAGYTEAFF
TRBJ1-2	many	NA	TRBV7-2	TGTGCCAGCAGCCCCCGGCGGGATCGATACACTGGCTACACCTTC	CASSPRRDRYTGYTF
TRBJ2-7	many	TRBD1	TRBV15	TGTGCCACCAGCAGAGGACAGGGTGGGGGCGAGCAGTACTTC	CATSRGQGGGEQYF
TRBJ2-2	NA	NA	TRBV7-9	TGTGCCAGCAGCCCCTCAGCCTCAGGGCTGTTTTTT	CASSPSASGLFF
TRBJ1-3	NA	NA	TRBV7-2	TGTGCCAGCAGCCCAGGACGGGGAAACACCATATATTTT	CASSPGRGNTIYF
TRBJ2-1	many	TRBD2	TRBV6-6	TGTGCCAGCAGTTACCTGGGACTAGCGGGAGGAAGGAATGAGCAGTTCTTC	CASSYLGLAGGRNEQFF
TRBJ1-2	many	NA	TRBV10-3	TGTGCCATCTGGGACAACCGTTTCTATGGCTACACCTTC	CAIWDNRFYGYTF
TRBJ2-1	NA	NA	TRBV11-3	TGTGCCAGCAGCCCTGGGAGTTATGGTGAGCAGTTCTTC	CASSPGSYGEQFF
TRBJ2-1	many	NA	TRBV20-1	TGCAGTGCTCCCCCCTCGACGGGTCCCTACAATGAGCAGTTCTTC	CSAPPSTGPYNEQFF
TRBJ2-7	many	TRBD1	TRBV11-2	TGTGCCAGCAGCACAGGGGGCAGGGCCTACGAGCAGTACTTC	CASSTGGRAYEQYF
TRBJ2-1	many	NA	TRBV3-1	TGTGCCAGCAGCCAAGATCCCTCCAGCGGCTACAATGAGCAGTTCTTC	CASSQDPSSGYNEQFF
TRBJ1-2	many	NA	TRBV5-1	TGCGCCAGCAGCTTGGCCCTACGACAATCCAACTATGGCTACACCTTC	CASSLALRQSNYGYTF
TRBJ1-5	few	NA	TRBV19	TGTGCCAGTAGTCAGGAGGGACGGGGCAATCAGCCCCAGCATTTT	CASSQEGRGNQPQHF
TRBJ2-7	many	NA	TRBV6-1	TGTGCCAGCAGAACACAGGCGGGTGGATCCTACGAGCAGTACTTC	CASRTQAGGSYEQYF
TRBJ2-7	NA	TRBD2	TRBV5-1	TGCGCCAGCAGCCTAACTAGCGGGAGGGCACCCTACGAGCAGTACTTC	CASSLTSGRAPYEQYF
TRBJ1-6	NA	NA	TRBV7-9	TGTGCCAGCAGCTTACTAAGGGTTCGAGCACCCCTCCACTTT	CASSLLRVRAPLHF
TRBJ2-1	few	NA	TRBV6-1	TGTGCCAGCAGATCTATTTTTCCGGGCACCACCTACAATGAGCAGTTCTTC	CASRSIFPGTTYNEQFF
TRBJ1-1	few	TRBD1	TRBV24-1	TGTGCCACCCCCCCGGGACAGGAAGAAGCTTTCTTT	CATPPGQEEAFF
TRBJ1-5	many	NA	TRBV6-1	TGTGCCAGCAGTCCGTCCGGGGGATTCCAGCCCCAGCATTTT	CASSPSGGFQPQHF